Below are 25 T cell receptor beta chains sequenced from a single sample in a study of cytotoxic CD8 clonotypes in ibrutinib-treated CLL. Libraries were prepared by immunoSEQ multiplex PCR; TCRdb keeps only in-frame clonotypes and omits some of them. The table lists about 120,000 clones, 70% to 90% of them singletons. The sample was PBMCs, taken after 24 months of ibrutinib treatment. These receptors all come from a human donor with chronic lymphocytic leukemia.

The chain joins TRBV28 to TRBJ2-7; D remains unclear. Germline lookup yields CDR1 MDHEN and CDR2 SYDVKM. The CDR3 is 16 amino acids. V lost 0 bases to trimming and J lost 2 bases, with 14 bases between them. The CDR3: CASSLWTNPLAYEQYF. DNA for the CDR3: TGTGCCAGCAGTTTATGGACGAACCCCCTCGCCTACGAGCAGTACTTC.

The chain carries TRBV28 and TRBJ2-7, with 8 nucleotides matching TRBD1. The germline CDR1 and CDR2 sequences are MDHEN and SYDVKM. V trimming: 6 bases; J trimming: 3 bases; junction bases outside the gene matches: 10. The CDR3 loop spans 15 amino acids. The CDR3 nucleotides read TGTGCCAGCAGCCGGCGTCAGGGGGCGCTCTACGAGCAGTACTTC. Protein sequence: CASSRRQGALYEQYF.

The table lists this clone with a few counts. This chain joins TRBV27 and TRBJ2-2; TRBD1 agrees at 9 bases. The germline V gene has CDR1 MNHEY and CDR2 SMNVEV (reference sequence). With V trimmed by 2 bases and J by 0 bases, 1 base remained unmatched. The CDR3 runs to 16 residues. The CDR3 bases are TGTGCCAGCAGTTTAAGGACAGGGGCGAACACCGGGGAGCTGTTTTTT. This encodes CASSLRTGANTGELFF.

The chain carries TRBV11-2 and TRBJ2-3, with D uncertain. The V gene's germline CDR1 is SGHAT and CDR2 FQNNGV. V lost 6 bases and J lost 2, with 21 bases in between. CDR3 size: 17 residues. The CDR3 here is CASSRTMKGYSTDTQYF. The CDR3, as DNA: TGTGCCAGCAGTCGGACGATGAAGGGCTACTCCACAGATACGCAGTATTTT. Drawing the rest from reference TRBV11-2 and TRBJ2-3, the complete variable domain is EAGVAQSPRYKIIEKRQSVAFWCNPISGHATLYWYQQILGQGPKLLIQFQNNGVVDDSQLPKDRFSAERLKGVDSTLKIQPAKLEDSAVYLCASSRTMKGYSTDTQYFGPGTRLTVL.

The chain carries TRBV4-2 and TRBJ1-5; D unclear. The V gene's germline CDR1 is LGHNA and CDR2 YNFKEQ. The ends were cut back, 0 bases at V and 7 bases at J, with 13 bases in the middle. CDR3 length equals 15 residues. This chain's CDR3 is CASSQDMASLQPQHF. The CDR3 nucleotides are TGTGCCAGCAGCCAAGACATGGCCTCTTTACAGCCCCAGCATTTT.

CDR3: CASEDRAGDYEQYF. The CDR3 nucleotides read TGTGCCAGCGAAGACAGGGCTGGGGACTACGAGCAGTACTTC. The chain joins TRBV6-6 to TRBJ2-7, with 7 bases lining up with TRBD1. V was pared by 8 bases and J by 3 bases, with 10 bases of the junction left unmatched. This CDR3 region has 14 residues. Germline CDR1 and CDR2: MNHNY and SVGAGI (reference sequence).

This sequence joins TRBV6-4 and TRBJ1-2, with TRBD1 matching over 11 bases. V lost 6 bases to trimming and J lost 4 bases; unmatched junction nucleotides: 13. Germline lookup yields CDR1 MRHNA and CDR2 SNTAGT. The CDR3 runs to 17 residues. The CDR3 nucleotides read TGTGCCAGCAGCGCCTATTCCGGGACAGGGGGGTCCTATGGCTACACCTTC. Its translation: CASSAYSGTGGSYGYTF.

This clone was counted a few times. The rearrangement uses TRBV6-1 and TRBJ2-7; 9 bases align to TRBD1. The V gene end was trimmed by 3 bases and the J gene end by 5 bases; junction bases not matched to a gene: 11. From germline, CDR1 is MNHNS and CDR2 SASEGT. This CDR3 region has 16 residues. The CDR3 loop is CASSESQDRGVHEQYF. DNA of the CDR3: TGTGCCAGCAGTGAGTCCCAGGACAGGGGAGTACACGAGCAGTACTTC.

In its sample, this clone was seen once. CDR3 nucleotides: TGTGCCAGCAGCTTGGAGAGGAGAGGGCAGTACTTC. Translating it yields CASSLERRGQYF. The chain joins TRBV5-4 to TRBJ2-7; D not certain. This CDR3 is built from 12 residues. Trimming shortened V by 0 bases and J by 9 bases, and 10 bases separated the two germline ends. The germline CDR1 and CDR2 sequences are SGHNT and YYREEE (reference sequence).

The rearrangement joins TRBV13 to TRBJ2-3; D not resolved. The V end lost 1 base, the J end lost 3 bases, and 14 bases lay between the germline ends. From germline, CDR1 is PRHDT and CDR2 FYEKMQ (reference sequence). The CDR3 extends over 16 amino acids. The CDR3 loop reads CASSLAESSRTDTQYF. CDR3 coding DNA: TGTGCCAGCAGCTTAGCGGAAAGTTCGAGGACAGATACGCAGTATTTT. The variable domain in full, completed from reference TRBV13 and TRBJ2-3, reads AAGVIQSPRHLIKEKRETATLKCYPIPRHDTVYWYQQGPGQDPQFLISFYEKMQSDKGSIPDRFSAQQFSDYHSELNMSSLELGDSALYFCASSLAESSRTDTQYFGPGTRLTVL.

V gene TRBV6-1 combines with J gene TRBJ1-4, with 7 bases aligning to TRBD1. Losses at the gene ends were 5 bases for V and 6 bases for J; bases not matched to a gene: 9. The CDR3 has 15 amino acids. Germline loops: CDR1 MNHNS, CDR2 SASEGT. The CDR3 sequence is CASSSQGGYDEKLFF. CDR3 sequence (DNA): TGTGCCAGCAGTTCCCAAGGGGGCTATGATGAAAAACTGTTTTTT.

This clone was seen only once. The CDR3 nucleotides are TGTGCCAGCAGCGGTCGGGGCCTGGGGAATGAGCAGTTCTTC. Protein: CASSGRGLGNEQFF. The V call is TRBV7-9, the J call TRBJ2-1; D is tentatively TRBD1 or TRBD2 (5 bases each). The V and J ends lost 5 bases and 7 bases respectively, with 15 bases between them. This CDR3 has 14 residues. Per the germline V gene, CDR1 is SEHNR and CDR2 is FQNEAQ (reference sequence).

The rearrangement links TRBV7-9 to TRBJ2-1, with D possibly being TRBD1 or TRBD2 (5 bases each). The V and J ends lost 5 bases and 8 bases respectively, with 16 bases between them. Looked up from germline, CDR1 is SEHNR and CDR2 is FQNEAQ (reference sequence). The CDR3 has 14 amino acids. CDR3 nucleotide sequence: TGTGCCAGCAGCCCGGATCTTGGGGGATATGAGCAGTTCTTC. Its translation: CASSPDLGGYEQFF.

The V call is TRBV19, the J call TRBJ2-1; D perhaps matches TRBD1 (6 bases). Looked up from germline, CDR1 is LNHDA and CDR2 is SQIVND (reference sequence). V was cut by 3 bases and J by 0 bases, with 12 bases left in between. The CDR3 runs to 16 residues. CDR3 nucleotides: TGTGCCAGTAGTATCCATGGGACAAGCTCCTACAATGAGCAGTTCTTC. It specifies CASSIHGTSSYNEQFF. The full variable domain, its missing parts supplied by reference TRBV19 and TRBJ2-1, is DGGITQSPKYLFRKEGQNVTLSCEQNLNHDAMYWYRQDPGQGLRLIYYSQIVNDFQKGDIAEGYSVSREKKESFPLTVTSAQKNPTAFYLCASSIHGTSSYNEQFFGPGTRLTVL.

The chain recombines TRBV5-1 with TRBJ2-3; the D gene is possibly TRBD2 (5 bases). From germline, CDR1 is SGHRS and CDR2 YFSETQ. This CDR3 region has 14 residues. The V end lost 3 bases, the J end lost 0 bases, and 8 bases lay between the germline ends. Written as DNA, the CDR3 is TGCGCCAGCAGCTCCGGGGATAGCACAGATACGCAGTATTTT. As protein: CASSSGDSTDTQYF. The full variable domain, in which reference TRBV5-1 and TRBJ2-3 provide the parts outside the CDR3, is KAGVTQTPRYLIKTRGQQVTLSCSPISGHRSVSWYQQTPGQGLQFLFEYFSETQRNKGNFPGRFSGRQFSNSRSEMNVSTLELGDSALYLCASSSGDSTDTQYFGPGTRLTVL.

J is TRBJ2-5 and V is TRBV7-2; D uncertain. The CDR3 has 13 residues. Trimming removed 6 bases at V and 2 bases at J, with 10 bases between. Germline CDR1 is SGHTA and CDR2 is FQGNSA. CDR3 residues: CASSTYSQETQYF. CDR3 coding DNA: TGTGCCAGCAGTACGTACTCTCAAGAGACCCAGTACTTC.

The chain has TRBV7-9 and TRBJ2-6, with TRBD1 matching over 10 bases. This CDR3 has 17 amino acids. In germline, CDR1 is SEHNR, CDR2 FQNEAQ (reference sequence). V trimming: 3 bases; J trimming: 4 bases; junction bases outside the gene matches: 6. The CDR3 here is CASSFGTGAVGANVLTF. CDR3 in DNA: TGTGCCAGCAGCTTCGGGACAGGGGCTGTCGGGGCCAACGTCCTGACTTTC.

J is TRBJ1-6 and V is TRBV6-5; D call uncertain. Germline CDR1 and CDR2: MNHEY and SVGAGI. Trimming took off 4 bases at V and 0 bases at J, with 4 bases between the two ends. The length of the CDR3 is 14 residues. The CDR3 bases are TGTGCCAGCAGTTCAAGCTCCTATAATTCACCCCTCCACTTT. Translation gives CASSSSSYNSPLHF.

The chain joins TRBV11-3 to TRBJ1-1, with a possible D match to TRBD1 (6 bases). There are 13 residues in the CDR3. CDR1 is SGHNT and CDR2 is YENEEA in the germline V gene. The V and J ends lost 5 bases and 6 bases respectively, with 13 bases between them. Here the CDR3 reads CASSPGGGPEAFF. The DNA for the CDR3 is TGTGCCAGCAGCCCTGGGGGGGGCCCTGAAGCTTTCTTT.

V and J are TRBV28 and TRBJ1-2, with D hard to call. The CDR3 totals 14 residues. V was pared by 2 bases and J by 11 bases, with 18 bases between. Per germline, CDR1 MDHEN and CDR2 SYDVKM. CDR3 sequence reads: CASSLEGGGSAYTF. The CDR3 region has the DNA TGTGCCAGCAGTTTAGAGGGTGGAGGGTCCGCGTACACCTTC.

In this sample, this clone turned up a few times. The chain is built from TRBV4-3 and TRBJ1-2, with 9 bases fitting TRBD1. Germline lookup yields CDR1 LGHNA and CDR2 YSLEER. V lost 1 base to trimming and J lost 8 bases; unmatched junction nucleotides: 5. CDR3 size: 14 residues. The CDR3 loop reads CASSQVPDRGGYTF. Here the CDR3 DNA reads TGCGCCAGCAGCCAAGTTCCGGACAGGGGAGGCTACACCTTC.

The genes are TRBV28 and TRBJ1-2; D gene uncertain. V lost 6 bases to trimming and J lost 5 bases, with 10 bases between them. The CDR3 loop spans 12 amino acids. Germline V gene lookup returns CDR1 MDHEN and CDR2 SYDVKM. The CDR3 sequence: CASSLDQYGYTF. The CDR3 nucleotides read TGTGCCAGCAGCCTAGACCAGTATGGCTACACCTTC.

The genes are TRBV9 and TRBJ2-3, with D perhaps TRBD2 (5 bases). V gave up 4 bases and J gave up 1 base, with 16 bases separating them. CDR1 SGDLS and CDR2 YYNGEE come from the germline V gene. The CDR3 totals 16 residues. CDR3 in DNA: TGTGCCAGCAGCCCGAGCGGAAACCGACGCACAGATACGCAGTATTTT. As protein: CASSPSGNRRTDTQYF.

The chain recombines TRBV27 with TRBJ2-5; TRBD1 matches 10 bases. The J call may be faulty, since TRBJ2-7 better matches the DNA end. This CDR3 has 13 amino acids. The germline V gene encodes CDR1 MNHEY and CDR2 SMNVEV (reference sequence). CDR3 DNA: TGTGCCAGCAGTGACAGGGGGCCGTACGAGCAGTACTTC. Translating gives CASSDRGPYEQYF.

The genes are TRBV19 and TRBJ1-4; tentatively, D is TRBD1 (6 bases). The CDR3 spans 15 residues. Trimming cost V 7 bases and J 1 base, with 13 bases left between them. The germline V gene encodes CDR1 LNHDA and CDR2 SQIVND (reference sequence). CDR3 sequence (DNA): TGTGCCAGTACCCAGGGGCTGGGAACTAATGAAAAACTGTTTTTT. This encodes CASTQGLGTNEKLFF.